A single count supports the clone carrying this T cell receptor beta chain. Antigen: not known. This entry is derived from a study of vaccination effects on CD4 cells after COVID-19. The assay was immunoSEQ multiplex PCR, and TCRdb's table has in-frame clones only and misses some. The table lists 74,000 or so clones, approximately 80% of them singletons, with roughly an eighth in the top ten. Viral peptide pool expansion of antigen-specific CD4+ T cells preceded sequencing in the ViraFEST assay. Once cultured for under 11 days, the cells underwent separation to obtain CD4+ T cells. Prior SARS-CoV-2 infection was absent in the vaccine recipients, as shown by negative nucleocapsid antibodies. The CDR3 consists of 16 residues. Germline CDR1 reads LNHDA; CDR2 reads SQIVND (reference sequence). V was clipped by 9 bases and J by 7 bases, with 24 bases between them.

The source is a human donor who received a COVID-19 vaccine. The sequenced sample was CD4+ T cells from PBMCs cultured with SARS-CoV-2 spike peptides, obtained before COVID-19 vaccination. The rearrangement joins TRBV19 to TRBJ2-2, with a weak D call TRBD1 (5 bases). The CDR3 nucleotides are TGTGCCAGCGGAAGGGGTCGGCCCTCACCAGTCGGGGAGCTGTTTTTT. Its translation is CASGRGRPSPVGELFF. The full variable domain, rest sourced from reference TRBV19 and TRBJ2-2, is DGGITQSPKYLFRKEGQNVTLSCEQNLNHDAMYWYRQDPGQGLRLIYYSQIVNDFQKGDIAEGYSVSREKKESFPLTVTSAQKNPTAFYLCASGRGRPSPVGELFFGEGSRLTVL.